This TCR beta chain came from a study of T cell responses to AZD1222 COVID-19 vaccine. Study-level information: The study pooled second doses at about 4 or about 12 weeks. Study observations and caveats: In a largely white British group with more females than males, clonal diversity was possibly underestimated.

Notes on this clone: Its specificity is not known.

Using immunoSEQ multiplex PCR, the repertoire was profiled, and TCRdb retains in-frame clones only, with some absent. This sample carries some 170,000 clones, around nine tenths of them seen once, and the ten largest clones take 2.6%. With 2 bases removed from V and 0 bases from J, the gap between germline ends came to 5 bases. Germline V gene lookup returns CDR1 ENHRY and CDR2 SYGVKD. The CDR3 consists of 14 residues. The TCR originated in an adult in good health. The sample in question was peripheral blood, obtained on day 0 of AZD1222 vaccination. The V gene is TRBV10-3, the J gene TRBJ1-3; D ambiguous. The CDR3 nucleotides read TGTGCCATCAGTGAGCAGGCCTCTGGAAACACCATATATTTT. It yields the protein CAISEQASGNTIYF.